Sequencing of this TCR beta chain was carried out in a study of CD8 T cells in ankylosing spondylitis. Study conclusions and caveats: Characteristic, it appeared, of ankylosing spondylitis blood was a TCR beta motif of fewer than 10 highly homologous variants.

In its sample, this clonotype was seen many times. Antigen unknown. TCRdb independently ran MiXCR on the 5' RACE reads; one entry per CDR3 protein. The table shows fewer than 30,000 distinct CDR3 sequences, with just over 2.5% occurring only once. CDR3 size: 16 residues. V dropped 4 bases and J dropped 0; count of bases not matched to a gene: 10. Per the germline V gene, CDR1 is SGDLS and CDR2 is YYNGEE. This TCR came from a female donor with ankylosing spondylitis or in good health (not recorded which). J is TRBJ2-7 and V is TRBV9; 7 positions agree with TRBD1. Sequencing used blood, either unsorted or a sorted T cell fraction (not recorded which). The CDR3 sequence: CASSTPRQGSSYEQYF. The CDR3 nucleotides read TGTGCCAGCAGCACCCCGCGACAGGGTAGCTCCTACGAGCAGTACTTC.